The rows below give T cell receptor beta chains drawn from one sample of a study of technical replicates of blood from several donors. Measured with immunoSEQ multiplex PCR; TCRdb has only the in-frame clones, and not every one. This sample yields 53,000 or so clones, of which around 83% are seen a single time; 5.6% belongs to the top ten. Sequencing was performed on PBMCs. All receptors come from a human donor in good health. Some clones in this sample may be carry-over from other donors' samples. Both conserved end residues are part of each CDR3. D genes are given only for firm matches. Clone size, where shown, is once, few, many, or a class for clones that have expanded.

D gene: TRBD2; J gene: TRBJ2-5; V gene: TRBV6-1; clone size: .; CDR3 DNA: TGTGCCAGCAGACCCCCCGGGGGGAGGTTAGAGACCCAGTACTTC; CDR3 protein: CASRPPGGRLETQYF
D gene: .; J gene: TRBJ1-5; V gene: TRBV7-9; clone size: .; CDR3 DNA: TGTGCCAGCAGCTGGGGGGACGTCGGCAATCAGCCCCAGCATTTT; CDR3 protein: CASSWGDVGNQPQHF
D gene: TRBD2; J gene: TRBJ2-3; V gene: TRBV25-1; clone size: .; CDR3 DNA: TGTGCCAGCAGCGGGACTAGCGGAGCCTCTGGTACGCAGTATTTT; CDR3 protein: CASSGTSGASGTQYF
D gene: TRBD1; J gene: TRBJ2-7; V gene: TRBV5-4; clone size: .; CDR3 DNA: TGTGCCAGCAGCCCCAGACAGGGGACGAACGAGCAGTACTTC; CDR3 protein: CASSPRQGTNEQYF
D gene: .; J gene: TRBJ2-5; V gene: TRBV11-1; clone size: .; CDR3 DNA: TGTGCCAGCAGTGAATCTTTCGAGGCCCAAGAGACCCAGTACTTC; CDR3 protein: CASSESFEAQETQYF
D gene: TRBD2; J gene: TRBJ2-7; V gene: TRBV5-4; clone size: .; CDR3 DNA: TGTGCCAGCAGCGCGGGGGGTCAGTTCACCTACGAGCAGTACTTC; CDR3 protein: CASSAGGQFTYEQYF
D gene: .; J gene: TRBJ2-7; V gene: TRBV6-5; clone size: .; CDR3 DNA: TGTGCCAGCAGTAGGACACAAAAGTACGAGCAGTACTTC; CDR3 protein: CASSRTQKYEQYF
D gene: TRBD2; J gene: TRBJ2-1; V gene: TRBV9; clone size: .; CDR3 DNA: TGTGCCAGCAGCGGCGGGTACTCCGGGGGGAATGAGCAGTTCTTC; CDR3 protein: CASSGGYSGGNEQFF
D gene: .; J gene: TRBJ2-1; V gene: TRBV4-3; clone size: .; CDR3 DNA: TGCGCCAGCAGCCAAGAAGGGCTAGCGAGAGGATACAATGAGCAGTTCTTC; CDR3 protein: CASSQEGLARGYNEQFF
D gene: TRBD1; J gene: TRBJ1-2; V gene: TRBV6-5; clone size: .; CDR3 DNA: TGTGCCAGCAGGCGACAGGGTAACTATGGCTACACCTTC; CDR3 protein: CASRRQGNYGYTF
D gene: TRBD1; J gene: TRBJ1-1; V gene: TRBV7-8; clone size: .; CDR3 DNA: TGTGCCAGCAGCTCGACAGGGCACACTGAAGCTTTCTTT; CDR3 protein: CASSSTGHTEAFF
D gene: TRBD2; J gene: TRBJ2-5; V gene: TRBV7-2; clone size: .; CDR3 DNA: TGTGCCAGCAGCCCTGGGACTAGCGGGGGTCTCGGGTCCCAGTACTTC; CDR3 protein: CASSPGTSGGLGSQYF
D gene: .; J gene: TRBJ2-3; V gene: TRBV7-9; clone size: .; CDR3 DNA: TGTGCCAGCAGCTTAGCCGCAGATACGCAGTATTTT; CDR3 protein: CASSLAADTQYF
D gene: .; J gene: TRBJ2-6; V gene: TRBV27; clone size: .; CDR3 DNA: TGTGCCAGCAGTTCACAGAGCTCTGGGGCCAACGTCCTGACTTTC; CDR3 protein: CASSSQSSGANVLTF
D gene: .; J gene: TRBJ2-7; V gene: TRBV7-6; clone size: .; CDR3 DNA: TGTGCCAGCAGCTTATCCCCAGGTTTAGGCGAGCAGTACTTC; CDR3 protein: CASSLSPGLGEQYF
D gene: TRBD1; J gene: TRBJ2-1; V gene: TRBV4-2; clone size: .; CDR3 DNA: TGTGCCAGCAGCCAAGCCCTCGGACAGGGGGCCCTCGGGGATGAGCAGTTCTTC; CDR3 protein: CASSQALGQGALGDEQFF
D gene: .; J gene: TRBJ2-4; V gene: TRBV5-6; clone size: .; CDR3 DNA: TGTGCCAGCAGCTTGCAGGGGTTAGCCAAAAACATTCAGTACTTC; CDR3 protein: CASSLQGLAKNIQYF
D gene: TRBD2; J gene: TRBJ2-3; V gene: TRBV29-1; clone size: .; CDR3 DNA: TGCAGCGTTGGGGGGGGTTTCACAGATACGCAGTATTTT; CDR3 protein: CSVGGGFTDTQYF
D gene: TRBD2; J gene: TRBJ2-1; V gene: TRBV7-3; clone size: .; CDR3 DNA: TGTGCCAGCAGCTATGGGACTAGCGGGACCGCGGGGGGTGAGCAGTTCTTC; CDR3 protein: CASSYGTSGTAGGEQFF
D gene: TRBD1; J gene: TRBJ1-6; V gene: TRBV6-1; clone size: .; CDR3 DNA: TGTGCCAGCCGAAATCCCGGGACAGGGGTTTCACCCCTCCACTTT; CDR3 protein: CASRNPGTGVSPLHF
D gene: TRBD2; J gene: TRBJ2-1; V gene: TRBV4-2; clone size: .; CDR3 DNA: TGTGCCAGCAGCCAACGCCCGGGACTAGCGGCTGATGAGCAGTTCTTC; CDR3 protein: CASSQRPGLAADEQFF
D gene: TRBD1; J gene: TRBJ2-2; V gene: TRBV7-9; clone size: .; CDR3 DNA: TGTGCCAGCAGCTTAGGGACAGGGGAAGCCGGGGAGCTGTTTTTT; CDR3 protein: CASSLGTGEAGELFF
D gene: .; J gene: TRBJ1-1; V gene: TRBV7-2; clone size: .; CDR3 DNA: TGTGCCAGCAGCCGGCGAAAAGGGGATTCGGCTTTCTTT; CDR3 protein: CASSRRKGDSAFF
D gene: .; J gene: TRBJ2-5; V gene: TRBV10-3; clone size: .; CDR3 DNA: TGTGCCACCAATCGGGGGCAAGAGACCCAGTACTTC; CDR3 protein: CATNRGQETQYF
D gene: .; J gene: TRBJ2-7; V gene: TRBV29-1; clone size: .; CDR3 DNA: TGCAGCGCCACCCGGGTCGGAGAGCAGTACTTC; CDR3 protein: CSATRVGEQYF
D gene: .; J gene: TRBJ1-6; V gene: TRBV12-1; clone size: .; CDR3 DNA: TGTGCCAGCGAAATTCCTCCATCGAGGGCTAGATCACCCCTCCACTTT; CDR3 protein: CASEIPPSRARSPLHF
D gene: TRBD1; J gene: TRBJ1-6; V gene: TRBV2; clone size: .; CDR3 DNA: TGTGCCAGCAGGGGTGGGACAGGGAATTCACCCCTCCACTTT; CDR3 protein: CASRGGTGNSPLHF
D gene: TRBD1; J gene: TRBJ2-7; V gene: TRBV7-2; clone size: .; CDR3 DNA: TGTGCCAGCAGCCCGGGACAGGGCTTTTACGAGCAGTACTTC; CDR3 protein: CASSPGQGFYEQYF
D gene: TRBD1; J gene: TRBJ1-5; V gene: TRBV7-8; clone size: .; CDR3 DNA: TGTGCCAGCAGCACCGGGACAGGGGGCATCCTTAGCAATCAGCCCCAGCATTTT; CDR3 protein: CASSTGTGGILSNQPQHF
D gene: TRBD2; J gene: TRBJ2-7; V gene: TRBV9; clone size: .; CDR3 DNA: TGTGCCAGCAGCGCCAGACTAGCGGGAGGGTTAGGCGAGCAGTACTTC; CDR3 protein: CASSARLAGGLGEQYF
D gene: TRBD1; J gene: TRBJ2-7; V gene: TRBV4-3; clone size: once; CDR3 DNA: TGCGCCAGCAGCCAACCGGGACAGGGGATCTACGAGCAGTACTTC; CDR3 protein: CASSQPGQGIYEQYF
D gene: TRBD1; J gene: TRBJ2-5; V gene: TRBV30; clone size: .; CDR3 DNA: TGTGCCTGGAGTGCCCGACAGGGGAAGGAGACCCAGTACTTC; CDR3 protein: CAWSARQGKETQYF